The 9 T cell receptor beta chains given below trace back to one sample, sequenced in a study of T cells in Graves' hyperthyroidism and ophthalmopathy. RNA transcripts were the template for amplifying TCR beta CDR3 regions. The primer set for the first-round RT-PCR of the TCR CDR3 was HTBI. From the multiplex PCR reads, TCRdb called clonotypes with MiXCR, one entry per CDR3 protein. The sample includes 450,000 to 650,000 distinct CDR3 sequences, about 20% of them seen just once. Input material: blood. Receptor source: a man between 18 and 35 years old with Graves' hyperthyroidism.

Many counts were recorded for this clonotype. The rearrangement links TRBV27 to TRBJ1-1, with 10 bases lining up with TRBD1. V was clipped by 7 bases and J by 0 bases; unmatched bases: 14. This CDR3 spans 18 amino acids. CDR1 is MNHEY, CDR2 SMNVEV, per germline (reference sequence). The CDR3 nucleotides read TGTGCCAGCAAGCACTTATACCGGGACAGGGGCATGAACACTGAAGCTTTCTTT. This sequence encodes CASKHLYRDRGMNTEAFF.

This clonotype came up many times. The genes are TRBV19 and TRBJ1-5; 9 nucleotides line up with TRBD1. The germline V gene has CDR1 LNHDA and CDR2 SQIVND (reference sequence). This CDR3 contains 15 residues. Trimming cost V 7 bases and J 5 bases; bases outside gene matches: 9. The CDR3 DNA reads as TGTGCCAGTACCTCCCAGGACAGGGGACATCAGCCCCAGCATTTT. This encodes CASTSQDRGHQPQHF.

The genes are TRBV29-1 and TRBJ2-3; 7 bases align to TRBD2. Losses at the gene ends were 7 bases for V and 0 bases for J; bases not matched to a gene: 1. Per germline, CDR1 SQVTM and CDR2 ANQGSEA. This CDR3 spans 12 amino acids. CDR3 sequence: CSAGGSTDTQYF. CDR3 nucleotide sequence: TGCAGCGCCGGGGGGAGCACAGATACGCAGTATTTT.

This clonotype was seen a few times. This chain uses TRBV18 with TRBJ1-5; the match to TRBD1 covers 8 bases. Trimming took 6 bases from V and 4 from J; bases not matched to a gene: 8. The CDR3 runs to 15 residues. Germline values: CDR1 KGHSH, CDR2 LQKENI. CDR3 in DNA: TGTGCCAGCTCCCCCGGGGGACAGGAAAATCAGCCCCAGCATTTT. Amino acids: CASSPGGQENQPQHF.

In this sample, this clonotype turned up many times. This chain uses TRBV6-5 with TRBJ2-2; D gene ambiguous. From germline, CDR1 is MNHEY and CDR2 SVGAGI. Trimming removed 2 bases from V and 3 bases from J, with 4 bases in between. This CDR3 is built from 13 residues. CDR3 region: CASSYVYTGELFF. CDR3 sequence (DNA): TGTGCCAGCAGTTACGTCTACACCGGGGAGCTGTTTTTT.

A remark on this clonotype: Likely a read error: the CDR3 ends without its conserved phenylalanine or tryptophan. This chain uses TRBV20-1 with TRBJ1-2; maybe TRBD1 (6 bases). V was pared by 6 bases and J by 5 bases, with 16 bases between. CDR3 length: 13 residues. The germline gives CDR1 DFQATT, CDR2 SNEGSKA (reference sequence). In DNA, the CDR3 is TGCAGTGCCGGGGACACCATCCTTTATGGCTACACCGTC. Encoded protein: CSAGDTILYGYTV.

The V and J genes are TRBV28 and TRBJ1-1; D is uncertain. Germline CDR1 and CDR2: MDHEN and SYDVKM. The V and J ends lost 2 bases and 9 bases respectively, with 7 bases between them. The CDR3 runs to 11 residues. CDR3 nucleotides: TGTGCCAGCAGTTTACGCTGGCAAGCTTTCTTT. Its protein is CASSLRWQAFF.

In its sample, this clonotype was seen a few times. J is TRBJ2-5 and V is TRBV13, with 8 bases matching TRBD1. The CDR3 spans 15 residues. Germline lookup yields CDR1 PRHDT and CDR2 FYEKMQ (reference sequence). Trimming took 5 bases from V and 3 from J; bases not matched to a gene: 8. CDR3 sequence reads: CASSVRTGRKETQYF. The CDR3 coding sequence is TGTGCCAGCAGCGTAAGGACAGGGAGGAAAGAGACCCAGTACTTC.

This clonotype came up many times. This chain joins TRBV6-5 and TRBJ1-1; D ambiguous. The CDR3 is 14 residues long. Trimming shortened V by 6 bases and J by 1 base, and 12 bases separated the two germline ends. Germline loops: CDR1 MNHEY, CDR2 SVGAGI. The chain's CDR3 is CASSPPGPNTEAFF. DNA of the CDR3: TGTGCCAGCAGCCCTCCCGGGCCGAACACTGAAGCTTTCTTT.